Sequencing of this TCR beta chain was carried out in a study of blood T cells in healthy people across ages. Losses at the gene ends were 6 bases for V and 1 base for J; bases not matched to a gene: 4. The CDR3 is made up of 14 amino acids. Germline CDR1 reads ENHRY; CDR2 reads SYGVKD. Combining a sample-barcoded 5' primer with a J-beta primer mix, a second PCR ran for 7 to 11 cycles. MiXCR, applied by TCRdb to the 5' RACE reads, yields one record per CDR3 protein. The data show fewer than 900,000 distinct CDR3 sequences, roughly 41% seen once. The TCR comes from a woman in her sixties in good health. The rearrangement uses TRBV10-3 and TRBJ1-2; 8 nucleotides match TRBD1. Sequenced material: blood. The CDR3, as DNA: TGTGCCATCAGGGGACAGGAGGATAACTATGGCTACACCTTC. Protein product: CAIRGQEDNYGYTF.